This is a list of T cell receptor beta chains from one sample in a study of cytomegalovirus exposure and HLA in healthy donors. Profiling relied on immunoSEQ multiplex PCR, and the TCRdb table lists in-frame clones only, not all of them. The repertoire holds about 240,000 clones, with 70% to 90% as singletons. The sample consisted of PBMCs. These TCRs come from an older woman in good health and CMV-seropositive. Each CDR3 is given with its conserved first and last residue. The D gene is left open where the match is weak. For some rows the clone size is stated as once, few or many, or as a class when expanded; others skip it.

once	TRBV27	TRBJ2-7	TRBD2	TGTGCCAGCAGTGGACGACTAGCGGGGACAAAGACCCACGAGCAGTACTTC	CASSGRLAGTKTHEQYF
once	TRBV19	TRBJ2-2	TRBD1	TGTGCCAGTAGTATGGGACAGGGGGCAGGCGCCGGGGAGCTGTTTTTT	CASSMGQGAGAGELFF
few	TRBV19	TRBJ1-2	TRBD1	TGTGCCAGTAGTATAGGGCAGGGGGCCTTTGGCTACACCTTC	CASSIGQGAFGYTF
.	TRBV10-3	TRBJ2-2	.	TGTGCCATCACCTTTCAACAGCTTGGCGGGGAGCTGTTTTTT	CAITFQQLGGELFF
.	TRBV5-6	TRBJ2-2	.	TGTGCCAGCAGGACCTGGGGGCGGGAGTACACCGGGGAGCTGTTTTTT	CASRTWGREYTGELFF
.	TRBV10-3	TRBJ2-7	.	TGTGCCATCAGTGGGCGGGACAGAGATTACGAGCAGTACTTC	CAISGRDRDYEQYF
.	TRBV12-5	TRBJ1-5	.	TGTGCTAGTGGTTTGGGAGGCAGGGGAAGGGGTTTTCAGCCCCAGCATTTT	CASGLGGRGRGFQPQHF
.	TRBV9	TRBJ2-5	TRBD2	TGTGCCAGCAGCCCCACAGCGGGAGGCGGGGAGACCCAGTACTTC	CASSPTAGGGETQYF
.	TRBV27	TRBJ2-1	TRBD2	TGTGCCAGCAGTTTATCCGGACTAGCGGGTGGGGGAGGGCAGTTCTTC	CASSLSGLAGGGGQFF
.	TRBV7-9	TRBJ1-5	.	TGTGCCAGCAGCCAACAGAGGGAGCAGCCCCAGCATTTT	CASSQQREQPQHF
.	TRBV27	TRBJ2-2	.	TGTGCCAGCGGCGACCTAGCAAACACCGGGGAGCTGTTTTTT	CASGDLANTGELFF
.	TRBV7-3	TRBJ1-2	.	TGTGCCAGCAGCAATCCAGGGTTTTCCCCCAGCTACACCTTC	CASSNPGFSPSYTF
few	TRBV4-1	TRBJ2-4	.	TGCGCCAGCAGCCAAGGGCAGGGGATTAGGGGGAACATTCAGTACTTC	CASSQGQGIRGNIQYF
.	TRBV7-9	TRBJ2-7	TRBD2	TGTGCCAGCAGCTTTGGGACTAGCGGGAGTCGCGACGAGCAGTACTTC	CASSFGTSGSRDEQYF
.	TRBV2	TRBJ2-3	.	TGTGCCAGCAGCCTGGACAACACAGATACGCAGTATTTT	CASSLDNTDTQYF
few	TRBV5-1	TRBJ1-5	.	TGCGCCAGCAGCTTGGAAGCGGGGTTTCAGCCCCAGCATTTT	CASSLEAGFQPQHF
.	TRBV5-6	TRBJ2-2	.	TGTGCCAGCAGCTTGTCACCCCGTGAGGCCGGGGAGCTGTTTTTT	CASSLSPREAGELFF
.	TRBV2	TRBJ1-1	TRBD1	TGTGCCAACCAGGGACAGAAGAACACTGAAGCTTTCTTT	CANQGQKNTEAFF
few	TRBV19	TRBJ1-5	TRBD1	TGTGCCAGTAACCCGACAGGGAGAGGATGGCAGCCCCAGCATTTT	CASNPTGRGWQPQHF
.	TRBV29-1	TRBJ2-5	TRBD1	TGCAGCGTCGGTGACAGGGGAAGAGAGACCCAGTACTTC	CSVGDRGRETQYF
.	TRBV18	TRBJ2-6	.	TGTGCCAGCTCACCACCGGTCGGGAGCTCTGGGGCCAACGTCCTGACTTTC	CASSPPVGSSGANVLTF
.	TRBV6-4	TRBJ2-1	.	TGTGCCAGCAGTGACTCGAGGCGTAGCCATGAGCAGTTCTTC	CASSDSRRSHEQFF
.	TRBV19	TRBJ1-2	.	TGTGCCAGTAGTCCCACAGATTCCTTTTTTCTTAACTATGGCTACACCTTC	CASSPTDSFFLNYGYTF
.	TRBV7-7	TRBJ1-4	.	TGTGCTAGCAGCGCCGGGAGATCGACAACTAATGAAAAACTGTTTTTT	CASSAGRSTTNEKLFF
.	TRBV6-6	TRBJ2-7	.	TGTGCCAGCAGTTACTCTAGGGGCCGGGACGAGCAGTACTTC	CASSYSRGRDEQYF
.	TRBV19	TRBJ1-5	.	TGTGCCAGTCTCAAATCGGACTATAGCAATCAGCCCCAGCATTTT	CASLKSDYSNQPQHF
.	TRBV28	TRBJ1-2	TRBD1	TGTGCCAGCAGCGGGGACAGGGGGAACTATGGCTACACCTTC	CASSGDRGNYGYTF
.	TRBV5-1	TRBJ1-3	TRBD1	TGCGCCAGCAGTTCTACAGGGGAAGGAAACACCATATATTTT	CASSSTGEGNTIYF
.	TRBV21-1	TRBJ1-5	.	TGTGCCAGCAGCAAAGATCGGGGTACCAATCAGCCCCAGCATTTT	CASSKDRGTNQPQHF
.	TRBV7-3	TRBJ1-1	TRBD1	TGTGCCAGCAGCTCCACAGGGGGTTTCCGCACTGAAGCTTTCTTT	CASSSTGGFRTEAFF
.	TRBV10-3	TRBJ2-1	.	TGTGCCATCAGTAAAGAGGACTTCTGGCAGTTCTTC	CAISKEDFWQFF
.	TRBV2	TRBJ2-1	.	TGTGCCAGCAGTGAACAGGGTCCTGGAAACAAGTTCTTC	CASSEQGPGNKFF
.	TRBV5-6	TRBJ1-3	.	TGTGCCAGCAGCTTGGGGAGCTCTGGAAACACCATATATTTT	CASSLGSSGNTIYF
.	TRBV2	TRBJ1-1	TRBD1	TGTGCCAGCGGATTTCAAGGAGGGGGCGAAGCTTTCTTT	CASGFQGGGEAFF
.	TRBV7-2	TRBJ2-7	TRBD2	TGTGCCAGCAGCCCGAGCGGGAGGGCCCACGAGCAGTACTTC	CASSPSGRAHEQYF
.	TRBV20-1	TRBJ1-1	.	TGCAGTGCTAACCGGAGAACTGAAGCTTTCTTT	CSANRRTEAFF
.	TRBV14	TRBJ2-7	TRBD1	TGTGCCAGCAGAGCCGGGGGACAGGGATCCTACGAGCAGTACTTC	CASRAGGQGSYEQYF
.	TRBV11-1	TRBJ2-7	.	TGTGCCAGCAGCTTGGACAGCCCCTACGAGCAGTACTTC	CASSLDSPYEQYF
.	TRBV5-4	TRBJ1-4	.	TGTGCCAGCAGCTTGGATGGGGGGGTTGGGGGCAGTGAAAAACTGTTTTTT	CASSLDGGVGGSEKLFF
.	TRBV4-2	TRBJ2-2	.	TGTGCCAGCAGCCAAACTAGCTCCGGGGAGCTGTTTTTT	CASSQTSSGELFF
.	TRBV6-5	TRBJ2-7	.	TGTACCAGCAGCCCAGGACTATTCTACGAGCAGTACTTC	CTSSPGLFYEQYF
once	TRBV7-9	TRBJ1-1	TRBD1	TGTTCCAGCAGCTCGGGACAGGGAGTTTGGTTCTTT	CSSSSGQGVWFF
few	TRBV11-2	TRBJ2-3	.	TGTGCCAGCAGCACAGATTATGGAGATACGCAGTATTTT	CASSTDYGDTQYF
.	TRBV9	TRBJ2-1	TRBD2	TGTGCCAGCAGCGTAGGTAGCGGGAGGTACTACAATGAGCAGTTCTTC	CASSVGSGRYYNEQFF
.	TRBV5-4	TRBJ2-5	TRBD1	TGTGCCAGCAGCCCTTCGGACAGGGTACTTGGGACCCAGTACTTC	CASSPSDRVLGTQYF